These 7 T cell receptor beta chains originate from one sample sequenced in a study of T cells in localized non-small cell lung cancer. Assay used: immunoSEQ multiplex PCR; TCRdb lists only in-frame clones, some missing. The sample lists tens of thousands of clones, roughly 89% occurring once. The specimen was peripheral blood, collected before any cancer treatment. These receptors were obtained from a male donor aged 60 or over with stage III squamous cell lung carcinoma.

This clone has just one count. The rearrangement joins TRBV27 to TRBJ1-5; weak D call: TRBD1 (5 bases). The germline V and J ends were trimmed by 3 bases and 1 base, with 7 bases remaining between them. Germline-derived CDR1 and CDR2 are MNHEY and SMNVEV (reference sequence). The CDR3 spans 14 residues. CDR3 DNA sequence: TGTGCCAGCAGTTTTAGGGGAAGCAATCAGCCCCAGCATTTT. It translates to CASSFRGSNQPQHF.

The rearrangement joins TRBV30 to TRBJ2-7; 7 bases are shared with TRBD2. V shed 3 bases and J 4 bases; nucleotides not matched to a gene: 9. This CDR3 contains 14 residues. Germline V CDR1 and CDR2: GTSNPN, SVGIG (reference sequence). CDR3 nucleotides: TGTGCCTGGAGGCCGGCGGGAGCACTATACGAGCAGTACTTC. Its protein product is CAWRPAGALYEQYF.

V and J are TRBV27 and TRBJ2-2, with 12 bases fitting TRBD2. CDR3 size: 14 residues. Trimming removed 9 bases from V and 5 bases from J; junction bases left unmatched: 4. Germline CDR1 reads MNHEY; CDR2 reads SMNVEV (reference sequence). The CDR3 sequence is CASAGLAGTGELFF. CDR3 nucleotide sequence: TGTGCCAGTGCCGGACTAGCGGGGACCGGGGAGCTGTTTTTT.

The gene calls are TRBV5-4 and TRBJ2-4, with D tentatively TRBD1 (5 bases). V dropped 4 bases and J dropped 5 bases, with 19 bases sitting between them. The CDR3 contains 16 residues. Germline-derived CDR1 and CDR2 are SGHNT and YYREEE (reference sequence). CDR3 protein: CASSPQGQPQQNIQYF. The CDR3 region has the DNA TGTGCCAGCAGCCCCCAGGGTCAGCCCCAGCAAAACATTCAGTACTTC. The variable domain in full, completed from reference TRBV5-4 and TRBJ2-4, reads ETGVTQSPTHLIKTRGQQVTLRCSSQSGHNTVSWYQQALGQGPQFIFQYYREEENGRGNFPPRFSGLQFPNYSSELNVNALELDDSALYLCASSPQGQPQQNIQYFGAGTRLSVL.

CDR3 in amino acids: CASSFGSGNTGELFF. CDR3 nucleotides: TGTGCCAGCAGCTTCGGTAGTGGGAACACCGGGGAGCTGTTTTTT. The chain combines TRBV7-2 with TRBJ2-2, with D hard to call. Trimming pared 3 bases from V and 1 base from J, leaving 9 bases between. The germline CDR1 and CDR2 sequences are SGHTA and FQGNSA. The CDR3 runs 15 residues.

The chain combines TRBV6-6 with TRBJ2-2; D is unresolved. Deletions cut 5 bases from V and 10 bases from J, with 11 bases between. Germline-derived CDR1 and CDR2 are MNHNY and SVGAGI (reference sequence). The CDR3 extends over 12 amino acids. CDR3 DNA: TGTGCCAGCAGTAAAGTCACAGAGGAGCTGTTTTTT. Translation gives CASSKVTEELFF.

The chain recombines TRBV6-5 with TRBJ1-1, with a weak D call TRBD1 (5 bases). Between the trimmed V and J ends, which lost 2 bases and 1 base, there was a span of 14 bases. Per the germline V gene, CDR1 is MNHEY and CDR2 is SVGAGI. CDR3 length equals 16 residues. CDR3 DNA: TGTGCCAGCAGTTACGGGGGTACAGGTCCGAACACTGAAGCTTTCTTT. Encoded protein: CASSYGGTGPNTEAFF.